This TCR beta chain was captured by sequencing in a study of CD8+ T cells in alopecia areata (dated by TCRdb to the late 2010s). Background on the whole study: Skin from C3H/HeJ donors with spontaneous alopecia (6-12 months old) was grafted onto female C3H/HeJ recipients that were roughly 7-10 weeks old. In both human patients and the C3H/HeJ mouse model, the study applied high-throughput TCRbeta sequencing to look at T cell clonal expansion in alopecia areata. Human TCRbeta sequencing covered scalp tissue and sorted CD4+ and CD8+ peripheral blood T cells from patchy and totalis/universalis alopecia areata patients and healthy controls. Scalp clonality was compared among normal scalp (n=4), patchy alopecia areata scalp (n=8), and alopecia totalis/universalis scalp (n=8). RNA was obtained with the PAXgene miRNA kit for fixed scalp, the miRNeasy kit for PBMCs, and the RNeasy kit for mouse skin. immunoSEQ multiplex PCR using 35 Vbeta forward primers and 13 Jbeta reverse primers was used to amplify TCRbeta CDR3 regions. The research as a whole found: Scalp TCR repertoire analysis is complicated because resident alphabeta T cells in normal human skin are also sequenced, whereas mouse skin is dominated by gammadelta T cells. Higher clonality and more expanded CD8+ clones were observed in lesional scalp than in normal scalp, particularly in alopecia totalis/universalis, a finding suggestive of antigenic drive. Shared TCR sequences between patients were less evident than in mice, which may be partly attributable to HLA diversity in the patient population.

V sheds 5 bases and J sheds 0 bases, leaving 8 bases between their ends. The CDR3 starts with the cysteine, ends with the phenylalanine, and has 13 residues. Shown are 27 bases from within the CDR3, in frame from base 1. The germline V gene (reference sequence) yields NNHNN for CDR1 and SYGAGS for CDR2. The library came from the immunoSEQ multiplex PCR assay. For TCR sequencing, RNA was extracted from every sample and reverse transcribed into cDNA to serve as template. SuperScript III was used to make first-strand cDNA, primed with a 2:1 mix of oligo-dT and random hexamers. Amplification bias was assessed with a synthetic immune receptor repertoire, and residual bias was removed computationally. Libraries were sequenced on Illumina HiSeq using 60 bp reads that covered the CDR3 and were read from J toward V. The authors' pipeline ran thus. Raw reads were preprocessed for error removal, and CDR3 was defined according to IMGT conventions as running from the conserved cysteine to phenylalanine. Clonality was computed as 1 minus the Shannon entropy, with the entropy normalized by log2 of the number of productive unique TCRs. Scalp TCRbeta sequences were cross-referenced with sorted blood CD4 and CD8 repertoires so that the CD4 or CD8 identity of scalp clones could be inferred. TCRdb retrieved this table from immuneACCESS and kept in-frame rearrangements only. Not all clones are present; in checked studies, unresolved V genes account for under half, and no reason is known for the remainder. V and J calls plus clone size are reproduced from that table; the DNA served to infer D and trimming. For this sample the table reports 3,100 or so clones, with no clone seen just once. The ten largest clones take up roughly 41% of the sample.

This clone was counted many times. What this receptor recognizes is not known. This is a mouse receptor, so gene names and germline sequences are those of the mouse. The read finishes 4 residues shy of the CDR3 end, and the germline J gene is used to complete it. The TCR originated in a C3H/HeJ mouse with alopecia areata. The MHC haplotype found in this strain is H2-k. What was sequenced was lesional skin. This sequence uses TRBV13-2 and TRBJ1-1; no D gene is confidently identified. Incomplete CDR3 DNA: TGTGCCAGCGGACGACAAGCAAACACA. Translated, it reads CASGRQANT. Given in full, the CDR3 is CASGRQANTEVFF.